The source of this T cell receptor beta chain is a study of control samples from healthy donors and cancer patients (TCRdb year 2020). Concerning this clone itself: The specificity of this receptor is unknown. Per-nucleotide qualities are absent, and no much larger clonotype sits a single base away.

Based on the germline V gene (reference sequence), the CDR1 and CDR2 sequences are SGHNT and YYREEE. The CDR3 numbers 15 residues from cysteine through phenylalanine. Only the CDR3 DNA stays, 45 bases, in frame from base 1. V lost 7 bases and J lost 4 bases; the stretch between them is 18 bases long. Library preparation employed the immunoSEQ multiplex PCR assay. TCRdb's version of the immuneACCESS table is confined to in-frame rearrangements and falls short of the full clone set. An unresolved V gene accounts for under half of the shortfall where checked; the remainder is of unknown origin. The sample table shows about 170,000 clones, and 94% are seen once. The leading ten clones occupy around 1.5% of the sample.

This receptor was obtained from a woman between 18 and 30 years old in good health. Sequencing was carried out using blood. The chain couples TRBV5-4 to TRBJ1-3; the D segment could be TRBD1, given 6 matching bases. The CDR3 protein: CASSDRRSTGNTIYF. The nucleotides are TGTGCCAGCTCCGACAGGCGATCTACCGGAAACACCATATATTTT.